This T cell receptor (beta chain) was observed in a study of STAT5B mutations in CD4+ large granular lymphocyte leukemia. In the study's own analysis: The detection floor for productive clonotype frequency was 2.59 x 10-5. Clones were sequenced by immunoSEQ multiplex PCR, and TCRdb holds only the in-frame ones, with some missing. The DNA gave D and trimming, while V, J and clone size come from that table. The sample has 30,000 to 40,000 clones, approximately 90% seen once. The sample holds one count of this clone. Its antigen is not identified. The study's findings and limits: CD4-sorted patient repertoires seemed more clonal than healthy CD4+ repertoires. The CD4+ versus CD8+ T-LGLL clonality difference may reflect limited sample size. Top patient clones used TRBV06 genes more often: 8/27 versus 2/35 in controls.

Germline V gene lookup returns CDR1 SGHNT and CDR2 YENEEA. Trimming stripped 3 bases from V and 7 bases from J, with 13 bases between. The CDR3 loop spans 14 amino acids. The J gene is TRBJ2-1, the V gene TRBV11-3; D possibly uses TRBD1 or TRBD2 (5 bases each). The sequence derives from a human donor in good health. The sequenced sample consisted of CD4+ T cells from blood buffy coats. The CDR3 region is CASSFRAGLNEQFF. CDR3 coding DNA: TGTGCCAGCAGCTTCAGGGCGGGTTTAAATGAGCAGTTCTTC.